This is a list of T cell receptor beta chains from one sample in a study of cytomegalovirus exposure and HLA in healthy donors. Produced via immunoSEQ multiplex PCR; TCRdb's table is partial and in-frame only. Here the sample spans roughly 300,000 clones, about nine tenths being singletons. The sequencing sample was made of PBMCs. The receptors here all came from a woman aged 25 to 45 in good health and CMV-seropositive. Both conserved end residues are part of each CDR3. Fields, in order: V gene, clone size, J gene, D gene, CDR3 DNA, CDR3 protein. The D gene is left open where the match is weak. Rows give clone size only sometimes, using once, few, many, or a class for an expanded clone.

TRBV7-3	-	TRBJ2-7	-	TGTGCCAGCAGCTTAGAGGCGGGCTACGAGCAGTACTTC	CASSLEAGYEQYF
TRBV25-1	-	TRBJ1-2	TRBD1	TGTGCCAGCAGTGAATATGGCAGGGGGGGCTATGGCTACACCTTC	CASSEYGRGGYGYTF
TRBV27	-	TRBJ1-1	TRBD1	TGTGCCAGCAGTCTCCAGGGGGTTCACACTGAAGCTTTCTTT	CASSLQGVHTEAFF
TRBV18	once	TRBJ2-5	-	TGTGCCAGCTCAGGATTCCTGCAGGGGAAAGAGACCCAGTACTTC	CASSGFLQGKETQYF
TRBV4-3	-	TRBJ2-7	TRBD2	TGCGCCAGCAGCCAAGATCGGGTACTAGCGGGGCAATTTTTAGACTACGAGCAGTACTTC	CASSQDRVLAGQFLDYEQYF
TRBV5-1	-	TRBJ2-7	-	TGCGCCAGCAGCGGCGAGACCTACGAGCAGTACTTC	CASSGETYEQYF
TRBV7-2	-	TRBJ2-7	-	TGTGCCAGCAGCCAAGTGGTTGGCTACGAGCAGTACTTC	CASSQVVGYEQYF
TRBV4-3	-	TRBJ2-3	TRBD1	TGCGCCAGCAGCCCGGGACAGGGCCAAGATACGCAGTATTTT	CASSPGQGQDTQYF
TRBV6-5	-	TRBJ2-1	TRBD2	TGTGCCAGCAGTTACCTAACTAGCGGGCGGAACAATGAGCAGTTCTTC	CASSYLTSGRNNEQFF
TRBV7-2	-	TRBJ1-5	TRBD1	TGTGCCAGCAGCTTGAGACAGGGGGATCAGCCCCAGCATTTT	CASSLRQGDQPQHF
TRBV2	-	TRBJ2-1	-	TGTGCCACCGCACAGGGCCCCGCCGCCTCCTACTACAATGAGCAGTTCTTC	CATAQGPAASYYNEQFF
TRBV7-6	-	TRBJ2-4	TRBD2	TGTGCCAGCAGCTTAGTAGCGGGGGCCAAAAACATTCAGTACTTC	CASSLVAGAKNIQYF
TRBV27	-	TRBJ1-4	-	TGTGCCACTACTCTCCATGGAGCAACTAATGAAAAACTGTTTTTT	CATTLHGATNEKLFF
TRBV7-9	-	TRBJ2-3	TRBD2	TGTGCCAGCAGCTTCGCTAGCGGGGAGATGGATACGCAGTATTTT	CASSFASGEMDTQYF
TRBV11-3	-	TRBJ2-3	-	TGTGCCAGCAGCTTAACTTCGGCCGGCACAGATACGCAGTATTTT	CASSLTSAGTDTQYF
TRBV10-3	-	TRBJ2-1	-	TGTGCCATCAGTGAGTCAAATGGTTACAATGAGCAGTTCTTC	CAISESNGYNEQFF
TRBV27	-	TRBJ2-7	TRBD2	TGTGCCAGCAGGGGACTATCCTACGAGCAGTACTTC	CASRGLSYEQYF
TRBV19	-	TRBJ1-1	-	TGTGCCAGTAGCCCAAGGACAGCTGAAGCTTTCTTT	CASSPRTAEAFF
TRBV28	-	TRBJ1-1	-	TGTGCCAGCAGTTCGACGGAGAACACTGAAGCTTTCTTT	CASSSTENTEAFF
TRBV6-1	-	TRBJ2-3	-	TGTGCCAGCAGTTTCCAGGATACGCAGTATTTT	CASSFQDTQYF
TRBV9	-	TRBJ1-4	-	TGTGCCAGCAGCGTTGGTCACGCAACTAATGAAAAACTGTTTTTT	CASSVGHATNEKLFF
TRBV7-3	-	TRBJ2-6	-	TGTGCCAGCAGCTTAACCACCGGACGCCAGGGCTCTGGGGCCAACGTCCTGACTTTC	CASSLTTGRQGSGANVLTF
TRBV30	-	TRBJ2-1	-	TGTGCCTGGAGTGTAGTCCCTTACAATGAGCAGTTCTTC	CAWSVVPYNEQFF
TRBV5-1	-	TRBJ2-3	-	TGCGCCAGCAGCCCTCGGACTAGCACAGATACGCAGTATTTT	CASSPRTSTDTQYF
TRBV7-2	-	TRBJ2-1	-	TGTGCCAGCAGCTTAGTGGCTAGCAACAATGAGCAGTTCTTC	CASSLVASNNEQFF
TRBV27	-	TRBJ2-1	TRBD2	TGTGCCAGCAGTTTTAGTCCCGGGACTAGCTTTAAAGCATACGCCGAATACAATGAGCAGTTCTTC	CASSFSPGTSFKAYAEYNEQFF
TRBV10-3	few	TRBJ1-1	TRBD1	TGTGCCATCAGTGAGCCGACAGGGCTGGCTTTCTTT	CAISEPTGLAFF
TRBV2	-	TRBJ2-7	-	TGTGCCAGCACCGGAGATACTCTTTACGAGCAGTACTTC	CASTGDTLYEQYF
TRBV6-1	once	TRBJ2-1	-	TGTGCCAGCAGGACCACTTTACGCGATGAGCAGTTCTTC	CASRTTLRDEQFF
TRBV27	-	TRBJ2-7	TRBD2	TGTGCCAGCAGGGGGGGGACTAGCGACTACGAGCAGTACTTC	CASRGGTSDYEQYF
TRBV29-1	-	TRBJ2-7	TRBD1	TGCAGCGCATCGACAGGGAAGAATTACGAGCAGTACTTC	CSASTGKNYEQYF
TRBV28	-	TRBJ1-1	-	TGTGCCAGCAGCGGGACGTCCCTGGGAGCTTTCTTT	CASSGTSLGAFF
TRBV7-3	-	TRBJ2-1	TRBD2	TGTGCCAGCAGCTTAGCGGGAGGCTACAATGAGCAGTTCTTC	CASSLAGGYNEQFF
TRBV5-1	-	TRBJ1-2	-	TGCGCCAGCAGCTTGCGGCAGGGGAAAGCTAACTATGGCTACACCTTC	CASSLRQGKANYGYTF
TRBV11-2	-	TRBJ1-2	-	TGTGCCAGCAGCTTTTATGCTAACTATGGCTACACCTTC	CASSFYANYGYTF
TRBV7-9	-	TRBJ2-3	TRBD2	TGTGCCAGCAGCTTAGCGACTAGCGGGTTTCCAGATACGCAGTATTTT	CASSLATSGFPDTQYF
TRBV27	-	TRBJ2-7	-	TGTGCCAGCAGAAGATTCTACGAGCAGTACTTC	CASRRFYEQYF
TRBV11-3	-	TRBJ2-2	TRBD1	TGTGCCAGCAGCGCCTCAACCGGGACAGGGGGCAACACCGGGGAGCTGTTTTTT	CASSASTGTGGNTGELFF
TRBV28	once	TRBJ2-7	TRBD1	TGTGCCAGCAGTCCCCTCTCCGGACAGGGGGCGAAGTACTTC	CASSPLSGQGAKYF
TRBV28	-	TRBJ2-5	-	TGTGCCAGCAGTTTGACGGGGTTCCAAGAGACCCAGTACTTC	CASSLTGFQETQYF
TRBV7-9	-	TRBJ1-2	-	TGTGCCAGCAGCTCACAGGTCTATGGCTACACCTTC	CASSSQVYGYTF
TRBV15	-	TRBJ2-5	-	TGTGCCACCAGCAGAGATATGGGGAGCCAAGAGACCCAGTACTTC	CATSRDMGSQETQYF
TRBV28	-	TRBJ1-2	-	TGTGCCAGCAGTTTAGGTACGGACCTCTATGGCTACACCTTC	CASSLGTDLYGYTF
TRBV11-2	-	TRBJ2-1	TRBD1	TGTGCCAGCAGCTTAGTAGGACAGGGGGCCGGGTCCTACAATGAGCAGTTCTTC	CASSLVGQGAGSYNEQFF
TRBV28	once	TRBJ2-2	TRBD1	TGTGCCAGCAGTTCACGACAGGGGATGAACACCGGGGAGCTGTTTTTT	CASSSRQGMNTGELFF
TRBV19	-	TRBJ2-7	TRBD2	TGTGCCAGTAGAGGGCCGGGACTAGCGAGCGAGCAGTACTTC	CASRGPGLASEQYF
TRBV11-2	-	TRBJ1-1	TRBD1	TGTGCCAGCAGCTTATATAGGACAGGGGGTTTACCCACTGAAGCTTTCTTT	CASSLYRTGGLPTEAFF
TRBV6-1	-	TRBJ2-7	-	TGTGCCAGCAGGGTTAGCGGCTTCTACGAGCAGTACTTC	CASRVSGFYEQYF
TRBV2	once	TRBJ2-2	TRBD1	TGTGCCAGCGGATACAGGGGACCCGGGGAGCTGTTTTTT	CASGYRGPGELFF
TRBV27	-	TRBJ2-7	-	TGTGCCAGCAGTTACAACAGGGTCCACGAGCAGTACTTC	CASSYNRVHEQYF
TRBV4-1	-	TRBJ1-1	-	TGCGCCAGCAGCCAAGACGCACAGCCGAACACTGAAGCTTTCTTT	CASSQDAQPNTEAFF
TRBV6-5	once	TRBJ2-7	-	TGTGCCAGCAGTTCGACAGAGGCCTCCTACGAGCAGTACTTC	CASSSTEASYEQYF
TRBV30	-	TRBJ2-1	TRBD2	TGTGCCTGGTCAACTAGCGGGGGGTACAATGAGCAGTTCTTC	CAWSTSGGYNEQFF
TRBV27	-	TRBJ2-7	TRBD2	TGTGCCAGCAGTTCGGGACTAGTTGCTGAAGAGCAGTACTTC	CASSSGLVAEEQYF
TRBV27	-	TRBJ2-2	TRBD2	TGTGCCAGCAGTTTTGGCGGGGGAGGGGTCGGGGAGCTGTTTTTT	CASSFGGGGVGELFF